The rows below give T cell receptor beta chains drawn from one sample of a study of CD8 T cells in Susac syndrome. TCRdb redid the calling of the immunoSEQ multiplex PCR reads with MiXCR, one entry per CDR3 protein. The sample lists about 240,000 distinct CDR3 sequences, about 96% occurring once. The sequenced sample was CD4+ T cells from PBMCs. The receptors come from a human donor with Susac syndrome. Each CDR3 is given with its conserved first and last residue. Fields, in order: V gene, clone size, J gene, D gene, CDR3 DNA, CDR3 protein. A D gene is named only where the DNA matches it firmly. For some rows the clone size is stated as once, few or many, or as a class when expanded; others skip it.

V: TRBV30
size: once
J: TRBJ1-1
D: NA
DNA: TGTGCCGGTCTAGGGGGGGAAGACACTGAAGCTTTCTTT
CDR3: CAGLGGEDTEAFF

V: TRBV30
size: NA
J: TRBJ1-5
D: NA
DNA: TGTGCCTGGAGTGGGACCCCGGGTCAGCCCCAGCATTTT
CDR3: CAWSGTPGQPQHF

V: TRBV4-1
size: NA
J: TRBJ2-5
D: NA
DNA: TGCGCCAGCAGCCAACGGGACCCCAGATCCCCCCAGTACTTC
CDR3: CASSQRDPRSPQYF

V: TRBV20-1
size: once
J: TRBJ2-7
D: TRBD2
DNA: TGCAGTGCTACATTAGCGGGAGGGCCCTACGAGCAGTACTTC
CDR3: CSATLAGGPYEQYF

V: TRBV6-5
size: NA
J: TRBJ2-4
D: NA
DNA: TGTGCCAGCAGTTACGGCGGAGTAGCCAAAAACATTCAGTACTTC
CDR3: CASSYGGVAKNIQYF

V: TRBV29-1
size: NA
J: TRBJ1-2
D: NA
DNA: TGCAGCGTTGAAATCGATTGGTATGGCTACACCTTC
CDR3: CSVEIDWYGYTF

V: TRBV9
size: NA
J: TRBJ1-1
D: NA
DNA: TGTGCCAGCAGCGTGGACTTTCGGGACACTGAAGCTTTCTTT
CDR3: CASSVDFRDTEAFF

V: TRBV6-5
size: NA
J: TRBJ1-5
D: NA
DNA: TGTGCCAGCCGGTTATGGGGGAATAGCAATCAGCCCCAGCATTTT
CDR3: CASRLWGNSNQPQHF

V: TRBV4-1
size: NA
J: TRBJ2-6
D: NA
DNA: TGCGCCAGCAGCCACCCATCTGGGGCCAACGTCCTGACTTTC
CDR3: CASSHPSGANVLTF

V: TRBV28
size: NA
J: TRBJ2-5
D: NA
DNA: TGTGCCAGCAGATCAGGGAGTGAGACCCAGTACTTC
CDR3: CASRSGSETQYF

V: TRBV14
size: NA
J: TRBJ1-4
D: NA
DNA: TGTGCCAGCAGCCCACGCAGGCGTGAAAAACTGTTTTTT
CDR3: CASSPRRREKLFF

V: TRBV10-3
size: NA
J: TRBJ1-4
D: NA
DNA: TGTGCCACCGGTGGGGGTGAAAAACTGTTTTTT
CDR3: CATGGGEKLFF

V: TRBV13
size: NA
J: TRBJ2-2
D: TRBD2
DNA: TGTGCCAGCAGCCTCCGGACTAGCGGACTGAACACCGGGGAGCTGTTTTTT
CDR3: CASSLRTSGLNTGELFF

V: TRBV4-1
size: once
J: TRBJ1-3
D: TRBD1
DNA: TGCGCCAGCAGCCAAGACGGCCCGGGACAGAGTCTTGGAAACACCATATATTTT
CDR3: CASSQDGPGQSLGNTIYF

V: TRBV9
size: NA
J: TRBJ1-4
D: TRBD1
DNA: TGTGCCAGCAGCGTCACTCCCGGGACAGGGGACGAAAAACTGTTTTTT
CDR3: CASSVTPGTGDEKLFF

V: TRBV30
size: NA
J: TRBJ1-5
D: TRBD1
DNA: TGTGCCTGGAGTTCCGGGACAGGGATAAGTCAGCCCCAGCATTTT
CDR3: CAWSSGTGISQPQHF

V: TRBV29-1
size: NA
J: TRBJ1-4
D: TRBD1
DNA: TGCAGCGTTGGAGGGACAGGGTATGAAAAACTGTTTTTT
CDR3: CSVGGTGYEKLFF

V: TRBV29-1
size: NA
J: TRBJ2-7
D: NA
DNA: TGCAGCGTTGATGGAGCGTACGAGCAGTACTTC
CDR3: CSVDGAYEQYF

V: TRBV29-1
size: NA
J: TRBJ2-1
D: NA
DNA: TGCAGCGTTGATTGGCAGGGGGGAAATGAGCAGTTCTTC
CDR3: CSVDWQGGNEQFF

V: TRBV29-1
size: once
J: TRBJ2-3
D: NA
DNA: TGCAGCGTTCTGGAGTGGGGCACAGATACGCAGTATTTT
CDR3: CSVLEWGTDTQYF

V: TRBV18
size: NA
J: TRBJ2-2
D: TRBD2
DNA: TGTGCCAGCTCACCAGGGACTAGCGGGACCGGGGAGCTGTTTTTT
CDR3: CASSPGTSGTGELFF

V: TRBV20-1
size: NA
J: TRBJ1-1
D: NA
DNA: TGCAGTGCCAGGCTGGGGTCCTTT
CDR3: CSARLGSF

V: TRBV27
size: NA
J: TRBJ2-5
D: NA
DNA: TGTGCCAGCACCACCGGGGGGCTACGGGAGACCCAGTACTTC
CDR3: CASTTGGLRETQYF

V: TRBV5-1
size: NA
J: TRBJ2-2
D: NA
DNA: TGCGCCAGCAGCTTGTCAGGGATTCCCGGGGAGCTGTTTTTT
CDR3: CASSLSGIPGELFF

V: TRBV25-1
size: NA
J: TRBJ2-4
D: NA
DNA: TGTGCCAGCAGTGAATCGGGCGGAGGAAACATTCAGTACTTC
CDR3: CASSESGGGNIQYF

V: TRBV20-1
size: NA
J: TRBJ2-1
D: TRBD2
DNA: TGCAGTGCTGCCTCGGGACTAGCGGATAATGAGCAGTTCTTC
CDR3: CSAASGLADNEQFF

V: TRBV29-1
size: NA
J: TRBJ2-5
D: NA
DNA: TGCAGCGCCGCATCCGGGACTCAAGAGACCCAGTACTTC
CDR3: CSAASGTQETQYF

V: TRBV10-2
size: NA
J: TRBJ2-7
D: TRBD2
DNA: TGCGCCAGCGCGGGACTAGCGGGGGACTACGAGCAGTACTTC
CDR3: CASAGLAGDYEQYF

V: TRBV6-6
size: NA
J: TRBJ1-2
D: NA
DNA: TGTGCCAGCAGTGGGTCAGACTATGGCTACACCTTC
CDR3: CASSGSDYGYTF

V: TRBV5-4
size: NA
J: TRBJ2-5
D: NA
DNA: TGTGCCAGCACCGATGTTTCCTTCCAAGAGACCCAGTACTTC
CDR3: CASTDVSFQETQYF

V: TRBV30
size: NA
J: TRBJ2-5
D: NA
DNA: TGTGCCTGGAGTGTCCCAGAGACCCAGTACTTC
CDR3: CAWSVPETQYF

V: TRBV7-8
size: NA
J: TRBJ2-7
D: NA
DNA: TGTGCCAGCAGCCCCCGCCCGCCGAAACTCTACGAGCAGTACTTC
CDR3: CASSPRPPKLYEQYF

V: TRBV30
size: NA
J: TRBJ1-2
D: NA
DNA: TGTGCCTGGAGTGTACATTCCGGGGACTATGGCTACACCTTC
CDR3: CAWSVHSGDYGYTF

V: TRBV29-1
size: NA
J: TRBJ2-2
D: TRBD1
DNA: TGCAGCGTCGACAGGACAGGCGGAAGCACCGGGGAGCTGTTTTTT
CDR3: CSVDRTGGSTGELFF

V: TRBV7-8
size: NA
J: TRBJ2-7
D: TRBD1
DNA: TGTGCCAGCAGCTTAGTCCTGGACAGGGTCGACGAGCAGTACTTC
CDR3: CASSLVLDRVDEQYF

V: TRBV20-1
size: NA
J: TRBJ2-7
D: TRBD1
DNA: TGCAGTGCAACTGACAGGGTTTACGAGCAGTACTTC
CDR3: CSATDRVYEQYF

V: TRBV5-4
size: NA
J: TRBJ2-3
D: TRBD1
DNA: TGTGCCAGCAGCTCGGGACAGTTAGCGTCGGATACGCAGTATTTT
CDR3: CASSSGQLASDTQYF

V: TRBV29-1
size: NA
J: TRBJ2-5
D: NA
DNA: TGCAGCGTTTCGAGAGACCAAGAGACCCAGTACTTC
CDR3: CSVSRDQETQYF

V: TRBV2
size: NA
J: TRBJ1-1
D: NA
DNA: TGTGCCAGCAGTCTCGCGGGATCCTCGCTAGGCACTGAAGCTTTCTTT
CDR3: CASSLAGSSLGTEAFF

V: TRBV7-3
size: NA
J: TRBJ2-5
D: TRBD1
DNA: TGTGCCAGCAGCTCGACAGGGGTCAGGGAGACCCAGTACTTC
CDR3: CASSSTGVRETQYF

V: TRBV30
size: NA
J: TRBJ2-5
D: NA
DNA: TGTGCCTGGAGTAAACTAGATAGAGAGACCCAGTACTTC
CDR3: CAWSKLDRETQYF

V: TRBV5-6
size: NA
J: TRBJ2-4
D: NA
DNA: TGTGCCAGCAGCCCCACTAGTTCCAGAATTCAGTACTTC
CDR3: CASSPTSSRIQYF

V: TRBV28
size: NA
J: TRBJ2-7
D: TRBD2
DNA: TGTGCCAGCCACTCTCCGGGGGGAGCAACTGACTACGAGCAGTACTTC
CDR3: CASHSPGGATDYEQYF

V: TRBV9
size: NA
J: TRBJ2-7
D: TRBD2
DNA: TGTGCCAGCAGCCTCAGTGGGGGGGACGAGCAGTACTTC
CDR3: CASSLSGGDEQYF

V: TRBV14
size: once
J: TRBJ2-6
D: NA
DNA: TGTGCCAGCAGCGGGATCTCTGGGGCCAACGTCCTGACTTTC
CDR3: CASSGISGANVLTF

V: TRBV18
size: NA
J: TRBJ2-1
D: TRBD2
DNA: TGTGCCAGCTCAGAGTTTACCGGGACTAGCTCCTACAATGAGCAGTTCTTC
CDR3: CASSEFTGTSSYNEQFF